This T cell receptor beta chain was profiled in a study of blood T cell repertoires in COVID-19. Turning to the study itself: Sites in the United States, Italy and Spain provided acute and convalescent COVID-19 samples. T cells, B-cell-depleted T cells, or PBMCs provided the cDNA or gDNA that served as material.

V lost 2 bases, J lost 4 bases, and 9 bases lay in between. The CDR3 covers 14 residues. Germline V gene lookup returns CDR1 SGHTA and CDR2 FQGNSA. The repertoire was sequenced with immunoSEQ multiplex PCR; TCRdb's copy has only in-frame clones and lacks some. The sample holds about 150,000 clones, 85% to 90% seen once. Sequencing input: peripheral blood. The receptor was derived from a woman in her seventies with acute or convalescent COVID-19. The chain employs TRBV7-2 and TRBJ1-3; D not certain. The CDR3 DNA follows: TGTGCCAGCAGCTTAACACACTACGGAAACACCATATATTTT. Amino acid sequence: CASSLTHYGNTIYF.